Sequencing of this T cell receptor beta chain was carried out in a study of Ad26.COV2.S vaccination and SARS-CoV-2 variants. Treatment: some 20 received Ad26.COV2.S at low or high dose, single or two shots; about five received placebo; per-sample allocation not given. Collection of samples fell on day 63 after the first vaccine or placebo injection. Based in Boston, the donor was an adult of 18-55 years. The CDR3 has 13 amino acids. Trimming left V 3 bases short and J 8 bases short, with 13 bases between. CDR1 and CDR2 (germline): LNHDA, SQIVND (reference sequence). The protocol was immunoSEQ multiplex PCR, while the TCRdb copy is restricted to in-frame clones and leaves out a portion. The sample carries approximately 360,000 clones, about four fifths recorded once.

Sequenced material: peripheral blood, taken in a trial of Ad26.COV2.S vaccine versus placebo. The chain couples TRBV19 to TRBJ1-1; the D gene is possibly TRBD1 (6 bases). The sequence came from a person aged 18-60 years who received the Ad26.COV2.S COVID-19 vaccine or a placebo. CDR3 DNA sequence: TGTGCCAGTAGTATCCTTGGCGGGACAGAAGCTTTCTTT. Translated: CASSILGGTEAFF.